The source of this T cell receptor (beta chain) is a study of control samples from healthy donors and cancer patients. Germline V gene sequence: CDR1 WNHNN, CDR2 SYGVQD (reference sequence). V was cut by 3 bases and J by 8 bases, with 13 bases left in between. CDR3 length: 13 residues. TCRdb's table, derived via immunoSEQ multiplex PCR, lists solely in-frame clones and lacks some. This sample has about 120,000 clones, with 93% found just once. Sequenced material: blood. The sequence came from a man aged 30 to 45 in good health. The chain links TRBV10-1 to TRBJ1-2; D is unresolved. CDR3 loop: CASSESRIGGYTF. In DNA, the CDR3 is TGCGCCAGCAGTGAATCTAGGATTGGGGGCTACACCTTC.